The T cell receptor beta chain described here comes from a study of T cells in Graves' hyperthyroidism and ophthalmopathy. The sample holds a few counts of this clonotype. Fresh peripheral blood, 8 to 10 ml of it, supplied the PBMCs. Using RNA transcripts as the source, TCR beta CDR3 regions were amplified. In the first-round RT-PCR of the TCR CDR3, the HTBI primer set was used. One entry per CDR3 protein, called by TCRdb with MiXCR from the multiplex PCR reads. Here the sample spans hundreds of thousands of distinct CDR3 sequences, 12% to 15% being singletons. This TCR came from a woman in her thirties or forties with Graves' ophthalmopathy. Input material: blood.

This chain's CDR3 is CASSRGEGDHNTGELFF. Written as DNA, the CDR3 is TGCGCCAGCAGCAGGGGGGAAGGGGACCATAACACCGGGGAGCTGTTTTTT. The V gene is TRBV10-1, the J gene TRBJ2-2, with a tentative D call TRBD1 (7 bases). Germline loops: CDR1 WNHNN, CDR2 SYGVQD (reference sequence). The CDR3 has 17 residues. Trimming removed 6 bases from V and 2 bases from J, with 19 bases in between.